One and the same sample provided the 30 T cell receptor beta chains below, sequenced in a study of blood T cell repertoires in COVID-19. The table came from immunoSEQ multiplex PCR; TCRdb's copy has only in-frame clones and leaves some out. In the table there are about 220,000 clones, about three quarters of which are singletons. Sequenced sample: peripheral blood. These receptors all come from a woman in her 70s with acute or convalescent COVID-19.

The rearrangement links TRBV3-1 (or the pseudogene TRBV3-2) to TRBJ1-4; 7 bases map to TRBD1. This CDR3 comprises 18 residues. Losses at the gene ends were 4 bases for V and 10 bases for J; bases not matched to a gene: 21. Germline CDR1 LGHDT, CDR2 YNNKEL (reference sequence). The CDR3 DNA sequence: TGTGCCAGCAGCCTCGGGCAACTAGACCAGGGGGGCGGTGGAAAACTGTTTTTT. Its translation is CASSLGQLDQGGGGKLFF.

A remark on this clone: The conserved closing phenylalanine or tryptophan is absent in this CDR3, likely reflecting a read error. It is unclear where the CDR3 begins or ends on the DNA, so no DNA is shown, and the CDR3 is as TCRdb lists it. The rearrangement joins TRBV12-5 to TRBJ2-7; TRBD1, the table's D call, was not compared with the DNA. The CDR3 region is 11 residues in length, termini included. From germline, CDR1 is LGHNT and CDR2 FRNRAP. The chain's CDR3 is CASGLQKGARG.

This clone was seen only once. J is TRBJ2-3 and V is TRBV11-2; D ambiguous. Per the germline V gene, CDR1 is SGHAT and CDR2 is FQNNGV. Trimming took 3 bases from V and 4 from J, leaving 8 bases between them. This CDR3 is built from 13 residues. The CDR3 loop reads CASSLARADTQYF. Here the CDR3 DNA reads TGTGCCAGCAGCTTGGCTAGAGCAGATACGCAGTATTTT.

The CDR3 sequence is CASSTRQGGANYGYTF. CDR3 nucleotides: TGTGCCAGCAGTACCCGACAGGGGGGGGCTAACTATGGCTACACCTTC. The chain joins TRBV25-1 to TRBJ1-2, with 9 bases identical to TRBD1. Germline CDR1 reads MGHDK; CDR2 reads SYGVNS. The CDR3 spans 16 residues. V gave up 5 bases and J gave up 0 bases; unmatched junction bases: 7.

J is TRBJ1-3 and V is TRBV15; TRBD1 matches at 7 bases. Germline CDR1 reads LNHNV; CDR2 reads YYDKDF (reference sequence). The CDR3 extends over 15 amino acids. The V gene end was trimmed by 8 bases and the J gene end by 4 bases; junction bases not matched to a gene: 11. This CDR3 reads CATASDAQGGNTIYF. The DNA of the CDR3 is TGTGCCACCGCCAGTGACGCACAGGGGGGAAACACCATATATTTT.

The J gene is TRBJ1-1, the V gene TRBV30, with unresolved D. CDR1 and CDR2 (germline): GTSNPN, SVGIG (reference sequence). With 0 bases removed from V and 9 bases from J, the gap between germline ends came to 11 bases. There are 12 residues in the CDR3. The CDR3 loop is CAWSVGPNQAFF. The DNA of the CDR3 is TGTGCCTGGAGTGTCGGTCCGAACCAAGCTTTCTTT.

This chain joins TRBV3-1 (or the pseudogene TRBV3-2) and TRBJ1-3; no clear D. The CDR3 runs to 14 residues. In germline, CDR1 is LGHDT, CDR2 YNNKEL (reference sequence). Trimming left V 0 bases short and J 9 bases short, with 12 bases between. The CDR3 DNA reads TGTGCCAGCAGCCAAGACGCAGGTTATGTCACCATATATTTT. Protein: CASSQDAGYVTIYF.

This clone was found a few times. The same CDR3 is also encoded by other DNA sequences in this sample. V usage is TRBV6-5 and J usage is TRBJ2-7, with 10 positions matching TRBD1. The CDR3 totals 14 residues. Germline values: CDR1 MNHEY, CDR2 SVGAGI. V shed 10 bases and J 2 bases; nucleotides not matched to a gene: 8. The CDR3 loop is CATQTGQGAYEQYF. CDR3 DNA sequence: TGTGCCACCCAAACAGGACAGGGGGCCTACGAGCAGTACTTC.

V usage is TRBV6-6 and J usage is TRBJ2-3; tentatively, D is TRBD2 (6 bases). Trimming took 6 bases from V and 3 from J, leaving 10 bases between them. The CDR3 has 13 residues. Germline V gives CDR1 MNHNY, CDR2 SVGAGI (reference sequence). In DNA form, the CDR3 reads TGTGCCAGCAGAAGGGACTTAACAGATACGCAGTATTTT. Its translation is CASRRDLTDTQYF.

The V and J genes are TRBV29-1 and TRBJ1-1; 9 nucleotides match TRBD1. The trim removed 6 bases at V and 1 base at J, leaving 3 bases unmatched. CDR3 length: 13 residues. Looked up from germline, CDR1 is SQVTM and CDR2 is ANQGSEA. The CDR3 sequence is CSVAGQGNTEAFF. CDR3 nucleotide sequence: TGCAGCGTCGCGGGACAGGGGAACACTGAAGCTTTCTTT.

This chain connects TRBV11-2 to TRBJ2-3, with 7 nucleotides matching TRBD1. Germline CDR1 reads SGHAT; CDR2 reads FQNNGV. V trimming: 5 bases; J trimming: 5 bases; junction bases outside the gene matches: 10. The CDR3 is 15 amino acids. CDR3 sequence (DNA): TGTGCCAGCAGCCCAGAGACAGGGTTTAGAGATACGCAGTATTTT. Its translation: CASSPETGFRDTQYF.

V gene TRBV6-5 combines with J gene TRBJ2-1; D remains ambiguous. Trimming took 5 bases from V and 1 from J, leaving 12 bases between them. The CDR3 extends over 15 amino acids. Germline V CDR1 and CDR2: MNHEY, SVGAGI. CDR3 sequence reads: CASSLQVTSYNEQFF. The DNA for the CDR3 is TGTGCCAGCAGTCTGCAGGTTACTTCCTACAATGAGCAGTTCTTC.

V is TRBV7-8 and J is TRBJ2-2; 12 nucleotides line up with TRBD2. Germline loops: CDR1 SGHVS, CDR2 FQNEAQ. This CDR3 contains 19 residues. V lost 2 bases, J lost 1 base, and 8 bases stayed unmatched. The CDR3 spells CASSLPRLAGAVNTGELFF. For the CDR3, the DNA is TGTGCCAGCAGCTTACCCAGACTAGCGGGGGCCGTGAACACCGGGGAGCTGTTTTTT. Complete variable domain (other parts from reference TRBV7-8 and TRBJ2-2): GAGVSQSPRYKVAKRGQDVALRCDPISGHVSLFWYQQALGQGPEFLTYFQNEAQLDKSGLPSDRFFAERPEGSVSTLKIQRTQQEDSAVYLCASSLPRLAGAVNTGELFFGEGSRLTVL.

Here the CDR3 reads CASSFDRTETQYF. As DNA, the CDR3 is TGTGCCAGCAGCTTTGACAGGACAGAGACCCAGTACTTC. This chain connects TRBV5-6 to TRBJ2-5; the D gene is possibly TRBD1 (6 bases). The CDR3 is made up of 13 amino acids. The germline CDR1 and CDR2 sequences are SGHDT and YYEEEE. The ends were cut back, 2 bases at V and 4 bases at J, with 9 bases in the middle.

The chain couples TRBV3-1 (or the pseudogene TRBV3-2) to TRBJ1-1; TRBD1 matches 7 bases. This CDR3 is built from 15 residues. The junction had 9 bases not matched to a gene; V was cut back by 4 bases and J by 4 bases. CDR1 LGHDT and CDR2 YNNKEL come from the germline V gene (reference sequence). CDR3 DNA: TGTGCCAGCAGCCCACAGGGGCTGCTGGGCACTGAAGCTTTCTTT. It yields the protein CASSPQGLLGTEAFF.

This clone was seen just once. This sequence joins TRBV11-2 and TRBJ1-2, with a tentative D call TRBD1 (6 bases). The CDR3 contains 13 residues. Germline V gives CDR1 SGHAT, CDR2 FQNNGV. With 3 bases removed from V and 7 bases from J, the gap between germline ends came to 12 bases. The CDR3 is CASSFDRFGGYTF. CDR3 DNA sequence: TGTGCCAGCAGCTTCGACAGGTTTGGTGGCTACACCTTC.

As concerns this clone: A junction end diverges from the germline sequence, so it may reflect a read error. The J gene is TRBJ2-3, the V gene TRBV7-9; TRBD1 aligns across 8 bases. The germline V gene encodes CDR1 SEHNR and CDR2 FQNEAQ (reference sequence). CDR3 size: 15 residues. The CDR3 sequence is CVSSRPQGASDTQYF. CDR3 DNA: TGTGTCAGCAGCCGGCCCCAGGGGGCGTCAGATACGCAGTATTTT.

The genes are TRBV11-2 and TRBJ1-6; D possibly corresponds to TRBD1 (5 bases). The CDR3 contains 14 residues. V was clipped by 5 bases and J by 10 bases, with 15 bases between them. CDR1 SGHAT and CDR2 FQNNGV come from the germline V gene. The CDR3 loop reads CASSLGQGRSPLHF. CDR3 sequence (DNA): TGTGCCAGCAGCCTCGGGCAGGGAAGGTCACCCCTCCACTTT.

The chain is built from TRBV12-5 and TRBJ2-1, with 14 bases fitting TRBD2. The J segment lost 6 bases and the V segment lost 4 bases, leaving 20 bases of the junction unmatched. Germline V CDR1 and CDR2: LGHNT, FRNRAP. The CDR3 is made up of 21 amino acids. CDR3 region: CASGSFSGTALTSGGVNEQFF. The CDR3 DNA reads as TGTGCTAGTGGTTCCTTCTCCGGGACAGCCCTGACTAGCGGGGGGGTCAATGAGCAGTTCTTC.

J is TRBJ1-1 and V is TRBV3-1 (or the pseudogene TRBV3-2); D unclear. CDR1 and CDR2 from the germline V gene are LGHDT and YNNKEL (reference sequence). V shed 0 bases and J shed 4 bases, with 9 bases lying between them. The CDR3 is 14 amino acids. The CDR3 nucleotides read TGTGCCAGCAGCCAAGATCAACGCGGCACTGAAGCTTTCTTT. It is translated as CASSQDQRGTEAFF.

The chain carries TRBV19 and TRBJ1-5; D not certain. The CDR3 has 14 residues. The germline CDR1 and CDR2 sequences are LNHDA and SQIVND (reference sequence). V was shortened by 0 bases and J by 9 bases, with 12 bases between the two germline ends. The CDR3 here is CASSIDRLTRPQHF. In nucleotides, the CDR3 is TGTGCCAGTAGTATAGATCGCCTTACGAGGCCCCAGCATTTT.

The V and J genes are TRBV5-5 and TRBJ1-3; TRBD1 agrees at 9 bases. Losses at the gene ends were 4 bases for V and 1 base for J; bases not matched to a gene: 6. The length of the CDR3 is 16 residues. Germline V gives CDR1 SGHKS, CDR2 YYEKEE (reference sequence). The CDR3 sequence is CASSRTGDSSGNTIYF. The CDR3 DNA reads TGTGCCAGCAGCCGGACAGGGGACTCTTCTGGAAACACCATATATTTT.

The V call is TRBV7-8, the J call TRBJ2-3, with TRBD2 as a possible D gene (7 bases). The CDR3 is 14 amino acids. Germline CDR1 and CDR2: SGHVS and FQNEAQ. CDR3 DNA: TGTGCAGGGGGGGGTGCACGTCCCACAGATACGCAGTATTTT. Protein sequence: CAGGGARPTDTQYF.

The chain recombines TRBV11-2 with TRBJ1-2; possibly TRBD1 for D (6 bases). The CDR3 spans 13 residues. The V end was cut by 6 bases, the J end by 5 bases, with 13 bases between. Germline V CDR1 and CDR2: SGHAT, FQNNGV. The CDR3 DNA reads TGTGCCAGCAGTCCCGGGACAACATATGGCTACACCTTC. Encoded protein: CASSPGTTYGYTF.

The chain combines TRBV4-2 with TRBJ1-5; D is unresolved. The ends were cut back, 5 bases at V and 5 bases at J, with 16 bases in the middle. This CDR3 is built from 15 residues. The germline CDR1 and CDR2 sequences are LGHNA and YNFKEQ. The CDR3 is CASSSWPGLDQPQHF. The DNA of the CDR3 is TGTGCCAGCAGCTCTTGGCCTGGCCTTGATCAGCCCCAGCATTTT.

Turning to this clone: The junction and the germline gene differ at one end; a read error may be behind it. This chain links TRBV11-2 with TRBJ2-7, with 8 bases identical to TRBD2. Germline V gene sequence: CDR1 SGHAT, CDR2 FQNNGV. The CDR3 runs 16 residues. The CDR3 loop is CVSSSGGGPMMGEQYF. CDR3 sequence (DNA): TGTGTCAGCAGCTCCGGCGGGGGGCCGATGATGGGCGAGCAGTACTTC.

CDR3 sequence reads: CARIDEVRGLAGYEQYV. In DNA form, the CDR3 reads TGTGCCAGAATCGACGAAGTTAGGGGACTAGCGGGCTACGAGCAGTACGTC. The chain uses TRBV5-3 and TRBJ2-7, with TRBD2 identical over 12 bases. TRBV5-3 is classed as an ORF, of uncertain function. With 6 bases clipped from V and 3 bases from J, the junction kept 13 bases outside the gene matches. CDR3 length: 17 residues.

The CDR3 DNA sequence: TGCGCCAGCAGCCCTCAGTTGGGGGCCTCTGGGGCCAACGTCCTGACTTTC. This sequence encodes CASSPQLGASGANVLTF. The chain has TRBV4-3 and TRBJ2-6; D is perhaps TRBD1 (6 bases). The CDR3 spans 17 residues. Germline V gene sequence: CDR1 LGHNA, CDR2 YSLEER. Trimming removed 4 bases at V and 0 bases at J, with 13 bases between.

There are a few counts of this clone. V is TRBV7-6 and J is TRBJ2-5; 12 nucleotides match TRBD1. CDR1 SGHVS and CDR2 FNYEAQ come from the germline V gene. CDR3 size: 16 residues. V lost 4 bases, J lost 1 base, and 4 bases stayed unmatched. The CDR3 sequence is CASSSGTGGIQETQYF. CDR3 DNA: TGTGCCAGCAGCTCCGGGACAGGGGGCATCCAAGAGACCCAGTACTTC. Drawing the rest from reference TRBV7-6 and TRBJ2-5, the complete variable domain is GAGVSQSPRYKVTKRGQDVALRCDPISGHVSLYWYRQALGQGPEFLTYFNYEAQQDKSGLPNDRFSAERPEGSISTLTIQRTEQRDSAMYRCASSSGTGGIQETQYFGPGTRLLVL.

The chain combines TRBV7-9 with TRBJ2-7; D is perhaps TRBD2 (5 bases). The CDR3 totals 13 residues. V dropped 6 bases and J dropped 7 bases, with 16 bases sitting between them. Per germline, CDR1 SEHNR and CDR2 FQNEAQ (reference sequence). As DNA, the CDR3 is TGTGCCAGCAGAACCTATGGTGCGGGTGAGCAGTACTTC. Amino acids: CASRTYGAGEQYF.